This T cell receptor beta chain was captured in a study of neurological immune-mediated disorders. Study-level findings and limits: Grouping of repertoires by phylogeny put those of 18 of 34 multiple sclerosis patients into a single related-CDR3 cluster, a possible signature.

It was by 5'RACE with 10-nucleotide random UMIs that the cDNA was made. TCRdb independently ran MiXCR on the 5' RACE reads; one entry per CDR3 protein. The sample contains approximately 60,000 distinct CDR3 sequences, less than 5% of which appear only once. The CDR3 covers 13 residues. Per the germline V gene, CDR1 is LNHNV and CDR2 is YYDKDF (reference sequence). The ends were cut back, 3 bases at V and 7 bases at J, with 10 bases in the middle. This clonotype has a count of ten or more. Its antigen is currently unknown. Sequenced: PBMCs. This rearrangement joins TRBV15 to TRBJ2-1; the D call may be TRBD1 or TRBD2 (5 bases each). The sequence came from a man aged 50 to 59 with multiple sclerosis. CDR3 region: CATSRGEWNEQFF. For the CDR3, the DNA is TGTGCCACCAGCAGGGGGGAGTGGAATGAGCAGTTCTTC.